These T cell receptor beta chains were read from a single sample in a study of blood T cell repertoires in COVID-19. TCRdb's copy holds only in-frame clones and misses some; the assay was immunoSEQ multiplex PCR. The data hold around 170,000 clones, with approximately 91% observed a single time. Sequenced sample: peripheral blood. All receptors derive from a man in his fifties with acute or convalescent COVID-19. CDR3s include the opening cysteine and the closing phenylalanine or tryptophan. For some rows the clone size is stated as once, few or many, or as a class when expanded; others skip it.

size	length	J	V	CDR3
NA	14	TRBJ2-2	TRBV6-6	CASRRQANTGELFF
NA	13	TRBJ1-1	TRBV5-8	CASSLNRGTEAFF
NA	17	TRBJ1-1	TRBV25-1	CASSELEWGGSNTEAFF
NA	16	TRBJ2-2	TRBV3-1/TRBV3-2	CASSQDLAGGPGELFF
NA	14	TRBJ2-2	TRBV13	CASSNVLNTGELFF
NA	14	TRBJ2-1	TRBV9	CASSVAPIAPVQFF
NA	16	TRBJ2-2	TRBV9	CASSVGLAGVTGELFF
NA	13	TRBJ2-7	TRBV29-1	CSVEGQGVYEQYF
NA	13	TRBJ1-2	TRBV7-9	CASSSGGGYGYTF
NA	17	TRBJ2-5	TRBV6-2/TRBV6-3	CASSTPPSSAIQETQYF
NA	18	TRBJ2-1	TRBV18	CASSPMQPGQGTYNEQFF
NA	15	TRBJ1-1	TRBV11-2	CASSPGGGLRAEAFF
few	16	TRBJ1-4	TRBV3-1/TRBV3-2	CASSPKRTGLEEKLFF
NA	18	TRBJ1-3	TRBV7-9	CASSSTGTAKSSGNTIYF
NA	14	TRBJ1-2	TRBV27	CASSFSGTRYGYTF
NA	13	TRBJ1-5	TRBV6-5	CASRRDSSQPQHF
NA	12	TRBJ1-2	TRBV7-9	CASSSSSWPRLF
NA	13	TRBJ2-3	TRBV10-2	CASAGGSTDTQYF
NA	15	TRBJ1-1	TRBV7-3	CASSLGGGGNTEAFF
NA	14	TRBJ1-3	TRBV28	CASYTRQGRNTIYF
NA	15	TRBJ1-1	TRBV18	CASSSAGFLNTEAFF
few	13	TRBJ1-2	TRBV7-9	CASSLTANYGYTF